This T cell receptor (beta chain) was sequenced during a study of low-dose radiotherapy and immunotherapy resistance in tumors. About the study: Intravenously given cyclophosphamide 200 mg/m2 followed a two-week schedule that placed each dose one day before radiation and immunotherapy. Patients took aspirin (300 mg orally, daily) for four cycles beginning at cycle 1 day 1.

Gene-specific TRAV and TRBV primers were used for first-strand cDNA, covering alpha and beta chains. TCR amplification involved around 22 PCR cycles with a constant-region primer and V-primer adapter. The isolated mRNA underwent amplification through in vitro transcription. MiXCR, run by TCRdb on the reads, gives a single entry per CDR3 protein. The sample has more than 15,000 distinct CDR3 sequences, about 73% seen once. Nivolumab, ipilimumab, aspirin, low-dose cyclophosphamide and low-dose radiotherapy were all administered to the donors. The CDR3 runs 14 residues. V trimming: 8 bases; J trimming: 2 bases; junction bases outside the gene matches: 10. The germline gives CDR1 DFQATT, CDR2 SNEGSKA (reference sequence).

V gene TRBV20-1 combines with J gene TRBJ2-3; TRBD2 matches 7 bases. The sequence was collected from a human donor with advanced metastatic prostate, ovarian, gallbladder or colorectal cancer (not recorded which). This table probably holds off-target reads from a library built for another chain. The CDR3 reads CSYYGGGLTDTQYF. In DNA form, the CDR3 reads TGCAGTTACTACGGCGGGGGACTCACAGATACGCAGTATTTT.